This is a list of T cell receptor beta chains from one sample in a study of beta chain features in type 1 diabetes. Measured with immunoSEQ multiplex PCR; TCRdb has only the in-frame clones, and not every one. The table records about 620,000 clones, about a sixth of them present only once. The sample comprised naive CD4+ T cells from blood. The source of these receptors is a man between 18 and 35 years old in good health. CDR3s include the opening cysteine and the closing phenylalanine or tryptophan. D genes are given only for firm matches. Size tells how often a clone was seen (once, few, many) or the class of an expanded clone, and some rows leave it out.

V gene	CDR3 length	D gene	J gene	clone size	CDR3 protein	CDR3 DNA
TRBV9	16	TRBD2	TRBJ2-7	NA	CASSPRGGQGVNEQYF	TGTGCCAGCAGCCCCCGCGGGGGGCAGGGAGTTAACGAGCAGTACTTC
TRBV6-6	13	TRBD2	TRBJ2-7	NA	CASIASGTYEQYF	TGTGCCAGCATCGCTAGCGGGACCTACGAGCAGTACTTC
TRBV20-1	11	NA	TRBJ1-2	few	CSAPRGWGYTF	TGCAGTGCCCCCCGCGGGTGGGGCTACACCTTC
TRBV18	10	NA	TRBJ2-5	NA	CASSHETQYF	TGTGCCAGTTCACATGAGACCCAGTACTTC
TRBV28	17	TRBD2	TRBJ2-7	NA	CASSDAGLSGGSYEQYF	TGTGCCAGCAGTGACGCCGGACTAAGCGGGGGTTCTTACGAGCAGTACTTC
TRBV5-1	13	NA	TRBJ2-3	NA	CASSPREGLAQYF	TGCGCCAGCAGCCCCCGAGAGGGGTTAGCGCAGTATTTT
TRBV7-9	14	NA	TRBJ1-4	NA	CASSSNGLNEKLFF	TGTGCCAGCAGCTCCAACGGGCTTAATGAAAAACTGTTTTTT
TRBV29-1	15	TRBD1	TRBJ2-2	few	CSVMDRGSNTGELFF	TGCAGCGTAATGGACAGGGGATCGAACACCGGGGAGCTGTTTTTT
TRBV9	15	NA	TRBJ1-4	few	CASSPQYATNEKLFF	TGTGCCAGCAGCCCCCAGTACGCAACTAATGAAAAACTGTTTTTT
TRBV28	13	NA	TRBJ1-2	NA	CASNQGQRGGYTF	TGTGCCAGCAACCAGGGCCAGCGGGGTGGCTACACCTTC
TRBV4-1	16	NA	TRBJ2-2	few	CASSQDSGTNTGELFF	TGCGCCAGCAGCCAAGATTCGGGGACGAACACCGGGGAGCTGTTTTTT